One sample yielded the 10 T cell receptor beta chains listed below, sequenced in a study of cytomegalovirus exposure and HLA in healthy donors. PCR used 60 Vbeta primers and 13 Jbeta primers. Profiled with immunoSEQ multiplex PCR; TCRdb holds only in-frame clones, not every one. Its clone listing holds 200,000 to 250,000 clones. The sequenced material came from PBMCs. Receptor source: a woman aged 30 to 39 in good health and CMV-seropositive.

The chain recombines TRBV25-1 with TRBJ2-3; 7 bases align to TRBD1. Germline loops: CDR1 MGHDK, CDR2 SYGVNS. This CDR3 spans 14 amino acids. J gave up 4 bases and V 2 bases, and 3 bases lay outside the gene matches. CDR3 DNA sequence: TGTGCCAGCAGTGAACATCAGGGGGCAGATACGCAGTATTTT. This gives the protein CASSEHQGADTQYF.

The rearrangement joins TRBV11-2 to TRBJ2-7, with 11 bases aligning to TRBD1. The CDR3 runs 15 residues. From germline, CDR1 is SGHAT and CDR2 FQNNGV. V trimming: 4 bases; J trimming: 3 bases; junction bases outside the gene matches: 5. CDR3 in amino acids: CASSSGGTGGYEQYF. The CDR3 nucleotides read TGTGCCAGCAGCTCCGGGGGGACAGGGGGCTACGAGCAGTACTTC.

Worth noting for this clone: This CDR3 is also generated by other DNA sequences in the sample. The chain uses TRBV2 and TRBJ1-1; tentative D call: TRBD1 (5 bases). The germline V gene encodes CDR1 SNHLY and CDR2 FYNNEI. V lost 7 bases and J lost 6, with 12 bases in between. The CDR3 extends over 12 amino acids. The CDR3: CASTGEWSEAFF. DNA of the CDR3: TGTGCCAGCACGGGGGAATGGTCTGAAGCTTTCTTT.

The chain combines TRBV30 with TRBJ1-5; D is ambiguous. Trimming left V 1 base short and J 4 bases short, with 8 bases between. The CDR3 length is 13 residues. Germline V gene lookup returns CDR1 GTSNPN and CDR2 SVGIG (reference sequence). CDR3 region: CAWSENGNQPQHF. The CDR3 bases are TGTGCCTGGAGTGAAAACGGGAATCAGCCCCAGCATTTT.

The V gene is TRBV30, the J gene TRBJ1-4, with D unresolved. Germline CDR1 is GTSNPN and CDR2 is SVGIG (reference sequence). The ends were cut back, 8 bases at V and 3 bases at J, with 13 bases in the middle. The CDR3 extends over 13 amino acids. In DNA form, the CDR3 reads TGTGCCGGGATGGGAGGAGCTAATGAAAAACTGTTTTTT. Its protein is CAGMGGANEKLFF.

The J gene is TRBJ1-5, the V gene TRBV28; 9 bases are a match to TRBD1. V lost 4 bases, J lost 5 bases, and 3 bases stayed unmatched. The germline CDR1 and CDR2 sequences are MDHEN and SYDVKM. The CDR3 extends over 14 amino acids. CDR3 in DNA: TGTGCCAGCAGTTCGGGACAGGGCGATCAGCCCCAGCATTTT. Encoded protein: CASSSGQGDQPQHF.

The chain uses TRBV29-1 and TRBJ2-7, with TRBD2 identical over 10 bases. CDR3 size: 14 residues. Per germline, CDR1 SQVTM and CDR2 ANQGSEA. Losses at the gene ends were 1 base for V and 9 bases for J; bases not matched to a gene: 9. For the CDR3, the DNA is TGCAGCGTTGAAGGGGAGCGGGAGGGCTTACGGCAGTACTTC. Amino acid sequence: CSVEGEREGLRQYF.

The chain carries TRBV29-1 and TRBJ2-7, with 11 bases lining up with TRBD2. The CDR3 extends over 16 amino acids. V shed 0 bases and J 6 bases; nucleotides not matched to a gene: 10. Germline V gives CDR1 SQVTM, CDR2 ANQGSEA. The CDR3 DNA reads as TGCAGCGTTGAAGATCCGCTCTCCGGGACTAGCGGCGAGCAGTACTTC. It encodes CSVEDPLSGTSGEQYF.

The V gene is TRBV23-1, the J gene TRBJ1-1; D uncertain. TRBV23-1 is designated an ORF whose function remains uncertain. V shed 7 bases and J shed 0 bases, with 9 bases lying between them. The CDR3 covers 13 residues. The CDR3, as DNA: TGCGCCAGCACTACAGATGTGAACACTGAAGCTTTCTTT. It yields the protein CASTTDVNTEAFF.

This chain connects TRBV4-3 to TRBJ2-5; TRBD1 matches 8 bases. Germline values: CDR1 LGHNA, CDR2 YSLEER. The V segment lost 2 bases and the J segment 5 bases; nucleotides outside the gene matches: 7. CDR3 length: 15 amino acids. The CDR3 DNA reads TGCGCCAGCAGCCAACTCGGACAGGGTGACGAGACCCAGTACTTC. Protein sequence: CASSQLGQGDETQYF.